This T cell receptor beta chain stems from a study of blood T cells in healthy people across ages. A second PCR, run for about 6 to 11 cycles, used a sample-barcoded 5' primer plus a J-beta primer mix. TCRdb reanalysed the 5' RACE reads using MiXCR and keeps one entry per CDR3 protein. The sample includes about 620,000 distinct CDR3 sequences, around 21% seen only once; the top ten take roughly 3.9%. Overall study findings and caveats: In these data, TCR beta diversity tracked strongly with naive T cell percentage. A greater number of naive CD4+ cells and higher diversity distinguished long-lived donors from aged donors. Roughly linear declines in TCR beta diversity per million T cells occurred with age.

Unmatched junction bases numbered 8, after V lost 4 bases and J lost 4 bases. This CDR3 comprises 16 residues. This clonotype showed up just a few times. Its antigen is currently unknown. The sequence derives from a man aged 65 to 85 in good health. Sequencing input: blood. The V call is TRBV12-3 or TRBV12-4, the J call TRBJ2-5; 11 bases fit TRBD2. This CDR3 reads CASSYNPSGRRETQYF. As DNA, the CDR3 is TGTGCCAGCAGTTACAACCCTAGCGGGAGGCGAGAGACCCAGTACTTC.